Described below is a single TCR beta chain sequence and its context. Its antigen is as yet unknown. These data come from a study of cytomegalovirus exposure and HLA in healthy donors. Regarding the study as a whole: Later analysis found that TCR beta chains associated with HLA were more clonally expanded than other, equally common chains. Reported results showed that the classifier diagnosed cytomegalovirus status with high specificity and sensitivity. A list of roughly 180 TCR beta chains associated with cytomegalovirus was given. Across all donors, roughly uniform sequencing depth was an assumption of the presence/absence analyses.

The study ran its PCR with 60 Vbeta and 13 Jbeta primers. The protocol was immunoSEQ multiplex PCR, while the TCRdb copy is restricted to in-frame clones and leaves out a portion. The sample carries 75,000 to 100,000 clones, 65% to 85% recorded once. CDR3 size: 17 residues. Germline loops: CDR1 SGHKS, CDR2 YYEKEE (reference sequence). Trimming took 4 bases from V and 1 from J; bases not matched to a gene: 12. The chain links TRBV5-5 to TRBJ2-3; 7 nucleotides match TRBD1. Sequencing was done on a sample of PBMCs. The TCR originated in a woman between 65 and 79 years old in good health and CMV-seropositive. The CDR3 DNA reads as TGTGCCAGCAGCATCCCCTCAGGACAGGCTCGCACAGATACGCAGTATTTT. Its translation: CASSIPSGQARTDTQYF.